The present T cell receptor (beta chain) was sequenced within a study of OX40 agonist ivuxolimab in advanced cancers. Study in general: The diagnoses of dose-escalation patients were hepatocellular carcinoma, melanoma, renal cell or head and neck cancer.

Some clones are missing from TCRdb's copy, which holds only in-frame ones; the method was immunoSEQ multiplex PCR. The sample has about 89,000 clones; roughly 91% are singletons. V dropped 5 bases and J dropped 5 bases, with 10 bases sitting between them. CDR1 SGHVS and CDR2 FQNEAQ come from the germline V gene. This CDR3 has 14 amino acids. The TCR sequence derives from an adult with an advanced solid tumor such as melanoma, head and neck, liver or kidney cancer. The chain links TRBV7-8 to TRBJ1-6; D not certain. This sample comprised CD4+ or CD8+ T cells sorted from blood, obtained in a trial of the OX40 agonist ivuxolimab. The CDR3 DNA follows: TGTGCCAGCAGCCAAGTGGAAGATAATTCACCCCTCCACTTT. This translates into CASSQVEDNSPLHF.